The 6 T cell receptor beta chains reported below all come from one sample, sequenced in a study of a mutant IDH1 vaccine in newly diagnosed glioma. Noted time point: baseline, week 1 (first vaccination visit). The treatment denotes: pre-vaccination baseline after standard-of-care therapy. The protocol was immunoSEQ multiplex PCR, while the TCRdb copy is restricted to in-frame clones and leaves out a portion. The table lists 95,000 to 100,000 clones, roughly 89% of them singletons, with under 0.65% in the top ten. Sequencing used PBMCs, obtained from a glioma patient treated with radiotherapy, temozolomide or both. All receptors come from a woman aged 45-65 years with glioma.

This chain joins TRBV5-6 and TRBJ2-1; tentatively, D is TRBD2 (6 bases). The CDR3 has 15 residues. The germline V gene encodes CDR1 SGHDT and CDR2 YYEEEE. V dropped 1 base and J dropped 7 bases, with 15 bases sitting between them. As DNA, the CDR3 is TGTGCCAGCAGCTTGAAAAGGTTGGAGGGGAATGAGCAGTTCTTC. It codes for CASSLKRLEGNEQFF.

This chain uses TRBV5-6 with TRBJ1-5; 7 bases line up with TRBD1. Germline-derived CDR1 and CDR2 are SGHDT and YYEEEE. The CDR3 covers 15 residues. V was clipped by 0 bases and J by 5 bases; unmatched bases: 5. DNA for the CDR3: TGTGCCAGCAGCTTGGTCGACAGGGAAGATCAGCCCCAGCATTTT. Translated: CASSLVDREDQPQHF.

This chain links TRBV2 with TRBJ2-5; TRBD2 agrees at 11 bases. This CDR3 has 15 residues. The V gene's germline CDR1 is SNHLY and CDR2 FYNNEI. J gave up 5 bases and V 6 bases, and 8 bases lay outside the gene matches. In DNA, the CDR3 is TGTGCCAGCAGGACTAGCGGGACAACGAGGGAGACCCAGTACTTC. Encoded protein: CASRTSGTTRETQYF.

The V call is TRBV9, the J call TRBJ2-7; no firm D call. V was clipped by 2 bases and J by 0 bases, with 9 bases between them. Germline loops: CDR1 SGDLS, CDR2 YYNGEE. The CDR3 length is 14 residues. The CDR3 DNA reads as TGTGCCAGCAGCGTGACACCTTTCTCCTACGAGCAGTACTTC. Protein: CASSVTPFSYEQYF.

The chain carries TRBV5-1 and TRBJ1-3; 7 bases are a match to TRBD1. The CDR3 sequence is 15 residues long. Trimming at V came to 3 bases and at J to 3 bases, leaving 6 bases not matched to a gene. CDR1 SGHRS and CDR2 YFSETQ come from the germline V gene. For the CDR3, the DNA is TGCGCCAGCAGCTGGTCCGACAGGGATGGAAACACCATATATTTT. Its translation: CASSWSDRDGNTIYF. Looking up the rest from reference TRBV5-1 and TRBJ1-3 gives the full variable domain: KAGVTQTPRYLIKTRGQQVTLSCSPISGHRSVSWYQQTPGQGLQFLFEYFSETQRNKGNFPGRFSGRQFSNSRSEMNVSTLELGDSALYLCASSWSDRDGNTIYFGEGSWLTVV.

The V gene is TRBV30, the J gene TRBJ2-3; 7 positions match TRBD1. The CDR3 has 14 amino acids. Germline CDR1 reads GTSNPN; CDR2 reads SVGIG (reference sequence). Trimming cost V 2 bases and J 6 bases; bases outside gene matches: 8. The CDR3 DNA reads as TGTGCCTGGAGTCGAGGGGGCCTTGGGGATACGCAGTATTTT. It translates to CAWSRGGLGDTQYF. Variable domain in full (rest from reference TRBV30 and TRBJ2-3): SQTIHQWPATLVQPVGSPLSLECTVEGTSNPNLYWYRQAAGRGLQLLFYSVGIGQISSEVPQNLSASRPQDRQFILSSKKLLLSDSGFYLCAWSRGGLGDTQYFGPGTRLTVL.